The source of this T cell receptor (beta chain) is a study of chemoradiotherapy in HPV16-positive cancers (dated by TCRdb to between 2022 and 2023). Describing the broader study: Functional T-cell assays on cells from two HPV16-positive patients defined candidate HPV-specific T-cell clones and common TCR motifs. TCR repertoires from over 80 patients with HPV-related cancers were then used to track the candidate HPV-specific TCRs and motifs. The study asked whether T-cell immunity against the HPV oncoproteins E6 and E7 changes during chemoradiotherapy and whether it affects survival.

Repertoires were sampled repeatedly over the course of chemoradiotherapy, so clonal expansion could be followed in the tumor microenvironment. General conclusions and limits of the study: The functional definition of HPV-specific T cells was derived from only two HPV16-positive patients, and the survival association was reported for HPV16-positive patients. Expansion of candidate HPV-specific clones and E7-related TCR motifs was observed in the tumor microenvironment during treatment, whereas no such expansion was observed for non-HPV-specific T cells. In HPV16-positive patients, expansion of HPV-responsive T cells during chemoradiotherapy was associated with improved recurrence-free survival.

For this clone: The antigen it binds to is not known. No base quality information exists; no much larger clone differs at one position.

The receptor library was made with the immunoSEQ multiplex PCR assay. TCRdb holds this immuneACCESS table with in-frame rearrangements only. Some clones are missing; in checked studies, unresolved V genes explain under half, and the rest has no known cause. This sample comprises some 500 clones, around 86% of them detected only once. The top ten constitute 6% of the sample. Cut back by 5 bases and 10 bases, the V and J ends lie 12 bases apart. The germline V gene (reference sequence) yields LNHDA for CDR1 and SQIVND for CDR2. The cysteine opens and the phenylalanine closes a CDR3 of 12 amino acids. The only DNA kept is the CDR3, 36 bases in frame from the first base.

Recombination joined TRBV19 with TRBJ2-1; the D gene is possibly TRBD2, with 5 bases matching. Sequenced here: tumor tissue, sampled from a patient who underwent chemoradiotherapy. This sequence originates from a human donor with HPV-associated anogenital cancer. CDR3 loop: CASSASWREQFF. The nucleotide sequence reads as follows: TGTGCCAGTAGTGCCTCGTGGAGGGAGCAGTTCTTC.